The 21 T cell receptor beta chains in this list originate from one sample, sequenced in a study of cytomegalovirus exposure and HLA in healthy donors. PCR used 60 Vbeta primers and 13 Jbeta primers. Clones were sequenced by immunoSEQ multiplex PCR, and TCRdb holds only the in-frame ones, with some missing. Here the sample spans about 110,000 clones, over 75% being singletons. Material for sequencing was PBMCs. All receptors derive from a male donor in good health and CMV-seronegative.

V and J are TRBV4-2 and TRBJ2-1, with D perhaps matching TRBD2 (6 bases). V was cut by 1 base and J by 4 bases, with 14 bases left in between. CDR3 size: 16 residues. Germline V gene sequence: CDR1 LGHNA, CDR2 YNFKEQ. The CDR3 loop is CASSQAPVGTYNEQFF. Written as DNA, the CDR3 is TGTGCCAGCAGCCAAGCCCCCGTTGGGACTTACAATGAGCAGTTCTTC.

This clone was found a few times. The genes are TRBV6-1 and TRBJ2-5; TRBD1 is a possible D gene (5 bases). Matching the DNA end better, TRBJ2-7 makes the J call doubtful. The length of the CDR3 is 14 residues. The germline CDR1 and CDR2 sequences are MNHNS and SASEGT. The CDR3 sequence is CASIGQGVSYEQYF. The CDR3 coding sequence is TGTGCCAGCATCGGCCAGGGTGTCTCCTACGAGCAGTACTTC.

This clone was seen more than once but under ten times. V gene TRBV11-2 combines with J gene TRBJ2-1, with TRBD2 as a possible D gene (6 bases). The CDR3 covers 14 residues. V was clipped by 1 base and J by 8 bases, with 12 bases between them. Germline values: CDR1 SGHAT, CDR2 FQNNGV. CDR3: CASSLGGWRDEQFF. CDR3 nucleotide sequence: TGTGCCAGCAGCTTAGGGGGCTGGAGGGATGAGCAGTTCTTC.

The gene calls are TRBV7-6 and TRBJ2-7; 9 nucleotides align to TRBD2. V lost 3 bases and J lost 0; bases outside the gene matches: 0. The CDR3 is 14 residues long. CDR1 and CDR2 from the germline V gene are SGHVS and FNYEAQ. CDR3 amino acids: CASSLTSGSYEQYF. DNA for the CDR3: TGTGCCAGCAGCTTGACTAGCGGCTCCTACGAGCAGTACTTC.

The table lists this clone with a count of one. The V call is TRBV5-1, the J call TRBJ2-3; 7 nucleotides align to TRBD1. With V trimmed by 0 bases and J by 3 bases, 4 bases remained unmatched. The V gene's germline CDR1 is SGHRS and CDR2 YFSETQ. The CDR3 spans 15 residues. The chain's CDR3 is CASSLAGRGTDTQYF. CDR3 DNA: TGCGCCAGCAGCTTGGCTGGCAGGGGGACAGATACGCAGTATTTT.

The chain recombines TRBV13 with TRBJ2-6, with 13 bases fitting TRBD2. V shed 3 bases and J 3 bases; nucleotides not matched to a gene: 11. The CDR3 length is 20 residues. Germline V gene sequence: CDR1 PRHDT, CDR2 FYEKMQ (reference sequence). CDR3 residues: CASSFRYPGLAGFGANVLTF. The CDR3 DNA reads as TGTGCCAGCAGCTTCAGGTATCCGGGACTAGCGGGATTTGGGGCCAACGTCCTGACTTTC.

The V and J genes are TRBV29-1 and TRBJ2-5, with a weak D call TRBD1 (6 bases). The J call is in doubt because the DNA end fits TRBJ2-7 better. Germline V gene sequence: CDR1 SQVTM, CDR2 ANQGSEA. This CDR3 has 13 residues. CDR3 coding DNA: TGCAGCGTACCCCAGGACAGCTCCTACGAGCAGTACTTC. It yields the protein CSVPQDSSYEQYF.

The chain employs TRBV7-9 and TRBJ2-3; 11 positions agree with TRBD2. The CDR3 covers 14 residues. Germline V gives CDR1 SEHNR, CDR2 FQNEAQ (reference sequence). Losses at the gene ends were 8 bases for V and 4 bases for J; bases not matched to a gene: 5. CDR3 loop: CASGISGRADTQYF. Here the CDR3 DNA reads TGTGCCAGCGGGATTAGCGGGAGGGCAGATACGCAGTATTTT.

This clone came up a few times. CDR3 residues: CASSLDLAVAYEQYF. The CDR3 DNA is TGTGCCAGCAGCTTAGATCTCGCGGTAGCCTACGAGCAGTACTTC. The chain employs TRBV11-2 and TRBJ2-7; D unclear. Trimming left V 0 bases short and J 2 bases short, with 11 bases between. Looked up from germline, CDR1 is SGHAT and CDR2 is FQNNGV. The CDR3 is 15 residues long. Full variable domain (remainder filled in from reference TRBV11-2 and TRBJ2-7): EAGVAQSPRYKIIEKRQSVAFWCNPISGHATLYWYQQILGQGPKLLIQFQNNGVVDDSQLPKDRFSAERLKGVDSTLKIQPAKLEDSAVYLCASSLDLAVAYEQYFGPGTRLTVT.

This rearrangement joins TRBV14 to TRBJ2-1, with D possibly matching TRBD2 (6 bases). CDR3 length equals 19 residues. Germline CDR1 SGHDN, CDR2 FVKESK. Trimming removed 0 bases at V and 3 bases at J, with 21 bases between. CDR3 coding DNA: TGTGCCAGCAGCCAAGATCTAGGAGGGGCTACCCGGGTCTACAATGAGCAGTTCTTC. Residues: CASSQDLGGATRVYNEQFF.

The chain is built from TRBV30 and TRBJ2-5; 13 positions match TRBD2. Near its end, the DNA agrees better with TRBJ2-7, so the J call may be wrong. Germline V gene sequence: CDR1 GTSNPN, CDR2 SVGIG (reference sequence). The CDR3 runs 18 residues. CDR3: CAWSPTRTSGSLGGEQYF. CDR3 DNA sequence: TGTGCCTGGAGTCCAACTAGGACTAGCGGGAGTCTAGGGGGCGAGCAGTACTTC.

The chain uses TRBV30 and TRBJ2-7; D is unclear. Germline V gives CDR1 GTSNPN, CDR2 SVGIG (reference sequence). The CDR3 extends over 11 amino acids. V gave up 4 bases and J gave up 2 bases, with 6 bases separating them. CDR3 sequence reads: CAWKPTYEQYF. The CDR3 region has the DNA TGTGCCTGGAAGCCCACCTACGAGCAGTACTTC.

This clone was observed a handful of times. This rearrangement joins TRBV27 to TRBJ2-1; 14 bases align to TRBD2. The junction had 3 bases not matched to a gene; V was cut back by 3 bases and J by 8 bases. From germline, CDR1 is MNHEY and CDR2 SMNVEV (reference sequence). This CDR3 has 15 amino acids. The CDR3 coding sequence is TGTGCCAGCAGTTTGGGACTAGCGGGAGTCGATGAGCAGTTCTTC. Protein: CASSLGLAGVDEQFF.

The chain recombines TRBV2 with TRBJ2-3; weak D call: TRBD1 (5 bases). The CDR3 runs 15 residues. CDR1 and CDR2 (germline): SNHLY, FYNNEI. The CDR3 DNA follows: TGTGCATTAGGGGCCCCAAGGGCAGGCACAGATACGCAGTATTTT. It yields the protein CALGAPRAGTDTQYF.

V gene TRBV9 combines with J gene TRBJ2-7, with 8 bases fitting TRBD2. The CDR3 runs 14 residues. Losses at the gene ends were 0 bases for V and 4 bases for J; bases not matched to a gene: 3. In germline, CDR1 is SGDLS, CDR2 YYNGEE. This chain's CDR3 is CASSVDPGGYEQYF. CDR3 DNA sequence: TGTGCCAGCAGCGTAGACCCGGGAGGGTACGAGCAGTACTTC.

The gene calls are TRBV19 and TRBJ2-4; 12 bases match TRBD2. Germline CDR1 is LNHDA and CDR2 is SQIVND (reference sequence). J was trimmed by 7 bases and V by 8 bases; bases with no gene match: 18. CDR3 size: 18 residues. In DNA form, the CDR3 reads TGTGCCAGTCGTACCGGGACTAGCGGGCCGCTGGTCGACAACATTCAGTACTTC. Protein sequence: CASRTGTSGPLVDNIQYF.

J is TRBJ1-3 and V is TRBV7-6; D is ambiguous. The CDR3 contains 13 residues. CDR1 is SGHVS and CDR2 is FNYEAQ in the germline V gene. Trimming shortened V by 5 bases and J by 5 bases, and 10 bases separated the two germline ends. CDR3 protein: CASSPEQRNTIYF. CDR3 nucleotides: TGTGCCAGCAGCCCCGAACAGAGAAACACCATATATTTT.

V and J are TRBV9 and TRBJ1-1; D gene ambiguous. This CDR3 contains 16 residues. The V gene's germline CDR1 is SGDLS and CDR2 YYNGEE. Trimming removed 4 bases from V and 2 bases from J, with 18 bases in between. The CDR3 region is CASSPPVGRGNTEAFF. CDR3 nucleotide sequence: TGTGCCAGCAGCCCGCCTGTCGGACGGGGAAACACTGAAGCTTTCTTT.

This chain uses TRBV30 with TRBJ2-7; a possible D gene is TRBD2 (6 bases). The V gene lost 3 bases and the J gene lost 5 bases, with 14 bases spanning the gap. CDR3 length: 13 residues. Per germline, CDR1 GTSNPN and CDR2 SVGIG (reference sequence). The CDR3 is CAWSPAGFHEQYF. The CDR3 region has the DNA TGTGCCTGGAGCCCAGCGGGTTTTCACGAGCAGTACTTC.

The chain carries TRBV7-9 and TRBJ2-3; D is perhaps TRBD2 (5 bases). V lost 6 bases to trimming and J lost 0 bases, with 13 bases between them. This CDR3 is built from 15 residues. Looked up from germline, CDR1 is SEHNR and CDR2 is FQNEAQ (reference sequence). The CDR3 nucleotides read TGTGCCAGCAGATCCATAGCGTCTAGCACAGATACGCAGTATTTT. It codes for CASRSIASSTDTQYF.

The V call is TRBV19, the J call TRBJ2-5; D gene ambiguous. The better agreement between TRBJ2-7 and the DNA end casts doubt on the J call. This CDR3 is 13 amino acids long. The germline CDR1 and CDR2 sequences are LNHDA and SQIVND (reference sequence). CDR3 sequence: CASSISANYEQYF. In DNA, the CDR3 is TGTGCCAGTAGTATCTCAGCGAACTACGAGCAGTACTTC.